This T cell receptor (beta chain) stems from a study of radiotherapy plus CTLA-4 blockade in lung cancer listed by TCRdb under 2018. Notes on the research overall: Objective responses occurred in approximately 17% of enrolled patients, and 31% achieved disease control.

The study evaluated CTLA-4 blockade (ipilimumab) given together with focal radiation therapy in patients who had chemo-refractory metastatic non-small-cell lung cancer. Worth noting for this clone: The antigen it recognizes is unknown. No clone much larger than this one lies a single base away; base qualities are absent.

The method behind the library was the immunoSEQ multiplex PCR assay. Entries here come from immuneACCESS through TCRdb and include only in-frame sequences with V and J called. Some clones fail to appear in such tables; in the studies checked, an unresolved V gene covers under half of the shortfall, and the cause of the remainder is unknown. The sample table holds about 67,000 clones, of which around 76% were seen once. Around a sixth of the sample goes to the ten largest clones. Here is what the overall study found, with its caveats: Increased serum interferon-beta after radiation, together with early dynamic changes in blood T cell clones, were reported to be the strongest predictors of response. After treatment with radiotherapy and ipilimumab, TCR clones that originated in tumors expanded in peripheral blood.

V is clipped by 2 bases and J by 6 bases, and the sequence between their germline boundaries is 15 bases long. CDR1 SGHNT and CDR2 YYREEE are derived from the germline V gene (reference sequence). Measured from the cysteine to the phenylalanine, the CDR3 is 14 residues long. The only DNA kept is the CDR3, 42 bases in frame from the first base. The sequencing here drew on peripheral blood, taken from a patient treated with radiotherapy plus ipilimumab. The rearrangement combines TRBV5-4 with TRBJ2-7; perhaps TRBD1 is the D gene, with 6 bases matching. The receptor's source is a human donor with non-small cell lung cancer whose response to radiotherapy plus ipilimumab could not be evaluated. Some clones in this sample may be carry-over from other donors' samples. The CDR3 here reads CASSFHRASLEQYF. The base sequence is TGTGCCAGCAGCTTTCACAGGGCCTCTCTCGAGCAGTACTTC.